Here is one TCR beta chain with its context. Antigen specificity is unknown. Using immunoSEQ multiplex PCR, the repertoire was profiled, and TCRdb retains in-frame clones only, with some absent. The sample includes about 55,000 clones, approximately 84% of them seen just once. This specimen comes from a study of radiotherapy plus CTLA-4 blockade in lung cancer. CDR1 MNHEY and CDR2 SMNVEV come from the germline V gene (reference sequence). There are 12 residues in the CDR3. Trimming stripped 6 bases from V and 4 bases from J, with 10 bases between. General study findings and limits: Early blood T cell clone dynamics reportedly forecast response best, with interferon-beta.

Those patients who had chemo-refractory metastatic non-small-cell lung cancer were given focal radiation along with CTLA-4 blockade through ipilimumab. This chain uses TRBV27 with TRBJ2-7; D unresolved. The sample was peripheral blood, taken from a patient treated with radiotherapy plus ipilimumab. The TCR was taken from a human donor with non-small cell lung cancer whose response to radiotherapy plus ipilimumab could not be evaluated. As DNA, the CDR3 is TGTGCCAGCAGGAGTGAACTATACGAGCAGTACTTC. It translates to CASRSELYEQYF.